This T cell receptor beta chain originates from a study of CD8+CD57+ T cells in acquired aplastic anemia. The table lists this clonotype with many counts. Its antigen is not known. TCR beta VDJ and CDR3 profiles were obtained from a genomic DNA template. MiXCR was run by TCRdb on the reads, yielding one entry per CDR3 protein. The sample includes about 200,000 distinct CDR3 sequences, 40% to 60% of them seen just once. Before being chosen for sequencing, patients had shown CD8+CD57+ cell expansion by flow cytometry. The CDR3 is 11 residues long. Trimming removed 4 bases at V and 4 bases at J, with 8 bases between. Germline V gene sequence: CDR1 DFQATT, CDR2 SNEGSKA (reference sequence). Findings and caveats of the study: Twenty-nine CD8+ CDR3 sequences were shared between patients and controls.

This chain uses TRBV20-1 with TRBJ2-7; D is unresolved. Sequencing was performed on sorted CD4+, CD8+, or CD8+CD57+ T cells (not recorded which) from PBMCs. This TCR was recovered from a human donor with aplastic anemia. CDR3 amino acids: CSAILSYEQYF. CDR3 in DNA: TGCAGTGCTATATTGAGTTACGAGCAGTACTTC.